The 9 T cell receptor beta chains reported below all come from one sample, sequenced in a study of Graves' ophthalmopathy and Graves' hyperthyroidism. TCR beta CDR3 amplification used RNA transcripts. Second-round multiplex PCR came after a first-round RT-PCR that employed HTBI primers. TCRdb reprocessed the multiplex PCR reads via MiXCR and lists one record per CDR3 protein. Among about 220,000 distinct CDR3 sequences listed, around a fifth were seen once. The sample consisted of peripheral blood. Receptors originate from a woman aged 45-60 years with Graves' ophthalmopathy.

CDR3 DNA: TGTGCCAGCAGTATGGGGTGGACGTGGGATCGGGAGCAGTACTTC. Translated, it gives CASSMGWTWDREQYF. This rearrangement joins TRBV28 to TRBJ2-7; unclear D gene. The CDR3 runs to 15 residues. V lost 5 bases, J lost 7 bases, and 21 bases lay in between. Germline loops: CDR1 MDHEN, CDR2 SYDVKM.

At least ten counts were recorded for this clonotype. The chain has TRBV20-1 and TRBJ1-1; no clear D gene. The CDR3 extends over 15 amino acids. Trimming took off 6 bases at V and 0 bases at J, with 17 bases between the two ends. Germline CDR1 reads DFQATT; CDR2 reads SNEGSKA (reference sequence). The CDR3, as DNA: TGCAGTGCGCGAGGGTCCGGGATCTTGAACACTGAAGCTTTCTTT. This sequence encodes CSARGSGILNTEAFF.

This clonotype was counted at least ten times. J is TRBJ2-7 and V is TRBV12-3 or TRBV12-4, with 8 positions matching TRBD1. CDR3 length: 12 amino acids. The J segment lost 9 bases and the V segment lost 5 bases, leaving 6 bases of the junction unmatched. CDR3 loop: CASSLTGVGQYF. Written as DNA, the CDR3 is TGTGCCAGCAGTCTGACAGGGGTTGGGCAGTACTTC.

This clonotype has a count of ten or more. V is TRBV6-1 and J is TRBJ2-5; D is tentatively TRBD1 or TRBD2 (6 bases each). The CDR3 is 15 residues long. Germline CDR1 MNHNS, CDR2 SASEGT. The V and J ends lost 7 bases and 3 bases respectively, with 18 bases between them. Here the CDR3 reads CASNHPGAGKETQYF. CDR3 nucleotide sequence: TGTGCCAGCAACCACCCGGGGGCAGGGAAAGAGACCCAGTACTTC.

This clonotype appeared many times. The J gene is TRBJ2-5, the V gene TRBV10-3; the D is unclear. CDR1 and CDR2 (germline): ENHRY, SYGVKD. CDR3 size: 12 residues. V lost 11 bases and J 1 base, leaving 11 bases between the germline ends. The CDR3 sequence: CAPPPFQETQYF. In DNA form, the CDR3 reads TGTGCCCCCCCACCTTTCCAAGAGACCCAGTACTTC.

The V call is TRBV6-2 or TRBV6-3, the J call TRBJ1-1; D not resolved. The CDR3 runs 12 residues. Germline lookup yields CDR1 MNHEY and CDR2 SVGEGT. Trimming left V 5 bases short and J 1 base short, with 5 bases between. The CDR3 DNA is TGTGCCAGCAGTCATCAGAACACTGAAGCTTTCTTT. Translation: CASSHQNTEAFF.

This clonotype appeared many times. The rearrangement links TRBV27 to TRBJ1-2, with TRBD1 matching over 7 bases. The CDR3 sequence is 14 residues long. The junction had 14 bases not matched to a gene; V was cut back by 10 bases and J by 6 bases. Per the germline V gene, CDR1 is MNHEY and CDR2 is SMNVEV (reference sequence). The CDR3 sequence is CATSSLDRLHGYTF. CDR3 nucleotides: TGTGCCACCTCTTCGTTGGACAGGTTACATGGCTACACCTTC.

This clonotype appeared many times. This chain links TRBV6-1 with TRBJ1-3; D perhaps matches TRBD1 (6 bases). This CDR3 comprises 15 residues. CDR1 and CDR2 from the germline V gene are MNHNS and SASEGT. V dropped 8 bases and J dropped 0 bases, with 14 bases sitting between them. DNA for the CDR3: TGTGCCAGCGGAGGGGGGTTTCACTCTGGAAACACCATATATTTT. It specifies CASGGGFHSGNTIYF.

In this sample, this clonotype turned up many times. The rearrangement uses TRBV7-3 and TRBJ2-7; 7 bases agree with TRBD1. V dropped 5 bases and J dropped 5; count of bases not matched to a gene: 6. Germline V gene data show CDR1 as SGHTA and CDR2 as FQGTGA. This CDR3 is built from 13 residues. Written as DNA, the CDR3 is TGTGCCAGCAGCATTACAGGGGACCACGAGCAGTACTTC. Its protein is CASSITGDHEQYF.